This TCR beta chain was obtained from a study of post-analysis software for immune sequencing data. The wider study: Patients with relapsing-remitting, secondary progressive and progressive-relapsing multiple sclerosis courses were all represented.

The count of this clonotype is one. What it recognizes is unknown. Prepared TCR beta cDNA libraries contained unique molecular identifiers. TCRdb re-called the PCR reads through MiXCR, storing one row per CDR3 protein. The table has about 540,000 distinct CDR3 sequences, roughly 34% seen once. Study-wide points: In patients, TRBV5-6, TRBV5-1 and TRBV20-1 belonged to several TRBV segments found more frequently than in controls.

This CDR3 has 12 amino acids. Germline assignment: CDR1 DFQATT and CDR2 SNEGSKA (reference sequence). V lost 6 bases, J lost 3 bases, and 12 bases lay in between. The receptor was isolated from a girl aged 2-17 years with multiple sclerosis. The chain links TRBV20-1 to TRBJ2-7; tentatively, D is TRBD1 (5 bases). The sample consisted of blood. CDR3 sequence: CSARLQGYEQYF. CDR3 coding DNA: TGCAGTGCCCGACTTCAGGGCTACGAGCAGTACTTC.